Described below is a single TCR beta chain sequence and its context. Its specificity is unknown. The CDR3 is made up of 15 amino acids. Unmatched junction bases numbered 6, after V lost 1 base and J lost 3 bases. Germline CDR1 and CDR2: SGHTA and FQGNSA. Clones were sequenced by immunoSEQ multiplex PCR, and TCRdb holds only the in-frame ones, with some missing. Seen here are approximately 500,000 clones, approximately 88% observed once, and the top ten hold roughly 13%. This sample was included in a study of Ad26.COV2.S vaccination and SARS-CoV-2 variants. Study overall: The vaccine Ad26.COV2.S was put into the muscle once, or twice with 56 days between.

Overall study results and limits: Placebo recipients and vaccine recipients were similar in non-spike TCR breadth.

Treatment: some 20 received Ad26.COV2.S at low or high dose, single or two shots; about 5 received placebo; per-sample allocation not given. The investigators took samples on day 63 after the first vaccine or placebo injection. Built on an Ad26 vector, the vaccine expressed Wuhan-strain SARS-CoV-2 spike. The TCR originated in a person between 18 and 65 years old who received the Ad26.COV2.S COVID-19 vaccine or a placebo. Source: peripheral blood, taken in a trial of Ad26.COV2.S vaccine versus placebo. The rearrangement joins TRBV7-2 to TRBJ2-7, with 7 bases that match TRBD1. The CDR3 coding sequence is TGTGCCAGCAGCTTAGGGTCCGGGACAGACTACGAGCAGTACTTC. Its translation: CASSLGSGTDYEQYF.